The rows below give T cell receptor beta chains drawn from one sample of a study of CXCR3-negative and CXCR3-positive naive CD8 T cells. TCRdb re-called the 5' RACE reads and shows each CDR3 protein once, DNA omitted. The specimen's table records 90,000 to 100,000 distinct CDR3 sequences. Source material: naive CXCR3- CD8+ T cells from blood. The receptors come from a human donor in good health. Some clones in this sample may be carry-over from other donors' samples. CDR3s include the opening cysteine and the closing phenylalanine or tryptophan.

16	TRBV5-1	TRBJ2-5	CASSPDRSSGWETQYF
12	TRBV5-1	TRBJ2-1	CASSPYGTFLLF
13	TRBV6-4	TRBJ2-1	CASSDYVYNEQFF
12	TRBV20-1	TRBJ2-5	CSAPLGLETQYF
15	TRBV12-3/TRBV12-4	TRBJ2-3	CASSFVSGGTDTQYF
15	TRBV29-1	TRBJ1-2	CSVAPPTQFNYGYTF
15	TRBV7-3	TRBJ2-1	CASSWGGGSGREQFF
13	TRBV7-9	TRBJ1-1	CASSLDPGAEAFF
16	TRBV7-8	TRBJ2-5	CASSLVPAGQQETQYF
15	TRBV5-1	TRBJ2-3	CASSWTGFSTDTQYF
14	TRBV28	TRBJ2-1	CASTETGTYNEQFF
14	TRBV7-6	TRBJ1-5	CASSPGGRNQPQHF
14	TRBV11-3	TRBJ2-3	CASSARTSADTQYF
13	TRBV20-1	TRBJ2-1	CSARVGGGNEQFF
15	TRBV4-1	TRBJ2-3	CASSPERGGTDTQYF
12	TRBV29-1	TRBJ2-1	CSSGGGANEQFF
14	TRBV2	TRBJ1-1	CARKGQDGRTEAFF
14	TRBV7-8	TRBJ1-6	CASSLARGREPLHF
15	TRBV10-3	TRBJ2-5	CAISESPQVQETQYF
17	TRBV3-1	TRBJ2-7	CASSQAGLAGRLYEQYF
15	TRBV2	TRBJ2-7	CASSEGTSIHYEQYF
12	TRBV6-5	TRBJ1-2	CASSYGGWGYTF
14	TRBV12-3/TRBV12-4	TRBJ2-5	CASSHGDRDETQYF
13	TRBV6-5	TRBJ2-7	CASRESGVYEQYF
13	TRBV28	TRBJ2-1	CASSLWGSNEQFF
14	TRBV29-1	TRBJ2-7	CSVEDQRTGLEQYF
16	TRBV4-2	TRBJ1-6	CASSQVQSSYNSPLHF
14	TRBV29-1	TRBJ1-2	CSVPFTGAGGGYTF
15	TRBV6-2/TRBV6-3	TRBJ2-7	CASSHRGIYYYEQYF
15	TRBV29-1	TRBJ2-5	CSVTGGLAPQETQYF
15	TRBV6-5	TRBJ2-5	CATATGTSLRETQYF
15	TRBV21-1	TRBJ2-3	CASNPSGSRGDTQYF
17	TRBV7-9	TRBJ2-7	CASSLTGLADPFYEQYF
16	TRBV12-1	TRBJ2-4	CASSPARDLAKNIQYF
13	TRBV7-9	TRBJ2-7	CAAEDPGKGEQYF
13	TRBV28	TRBJ2-3	CASSRRGSDTQYF
14	TRBV12-3/TRBV12-4	TRBJ1-1	CASSSGQWNTEAFF
16	TRBV20-1	TRBJ2-7	CSARDLKGQAHYEQYF
15	TRBV2	TRBJ2-1	CARYPGTSGSDEQFF
13	TRBV29-1	TRBJ2-7	CSVGDRMTYEQYF
14	TRBV20-1	TRBJ2-1	CSAEDRGSYNEQFF
13	TRBV5-1	TRBJ2-2	CASSHPYTGELFF
14	TRBV20-1	TRBJ2-7	CSARAGAPNHEQYF